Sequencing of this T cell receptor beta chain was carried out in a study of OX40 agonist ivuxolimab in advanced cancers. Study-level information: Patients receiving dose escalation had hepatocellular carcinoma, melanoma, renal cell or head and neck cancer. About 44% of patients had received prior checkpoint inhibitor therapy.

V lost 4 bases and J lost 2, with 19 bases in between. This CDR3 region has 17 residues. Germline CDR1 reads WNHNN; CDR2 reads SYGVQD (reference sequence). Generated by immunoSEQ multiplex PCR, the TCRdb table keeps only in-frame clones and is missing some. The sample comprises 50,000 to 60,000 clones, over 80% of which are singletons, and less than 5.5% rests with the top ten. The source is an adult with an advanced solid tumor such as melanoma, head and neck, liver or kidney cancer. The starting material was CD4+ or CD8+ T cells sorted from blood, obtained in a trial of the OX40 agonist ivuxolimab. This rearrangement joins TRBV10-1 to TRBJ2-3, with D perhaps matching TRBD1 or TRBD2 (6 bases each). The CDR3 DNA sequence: TGCGCCAGCAGTGCCTCGGGGGACATAAGATTCACAGATACGCAGTATTTT. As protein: CASSASGDIRFTDTQYF.